A selection of T cell receptor beta chains follows, all from one sample in a study of early T cells in non-severe SARS-CoV-2 infection. A single record per CDR3 protein comes from TCRdb applying MiXCR to the 5' RACE reads. Of about 86,000 distinct CDR3 sequences in the sample, around 14% were seen once. The source material was whole blood. Receptors originate from an adult who was a healthcare worker with PCR-confirmed SARS-CoV-2 infection or an uninfected control (not recorded which). Each CDR3 is given with its conserved first and last residue. D genes are given only for firm matches. Not all rows give a size; the values are once, few, many and, for expanded clones, a class.

D gene: -; clone size: -; V gene: TRBV28; J gene: TRBJ2-5; CDR3 DNA: TGTGCCAGCAGTTTTGGAGTAGAGACCCAGTACTTC; CDR3 protein: CASSFGVETQYF
D gene: TRBD1; clone size: -; V gene: TRBV6-5; J gene: TRBJ1-2; CDR3 DNA: TGTGCCAGCAGTTACCTACGAAGGGACAGGGGAGCCTATGGCTACACCTTC; CDR3 protein: CASSYLRRDRGAYGYTF
D gene: -; clone size: -; V gene: TRBV25-1; J gene: TRBJ1-2; CDR3 DNA: TGTGCCAGCAGTGCCCCGGGGCCCTATGGCTACACCTTC; CDR3 protein: CASSAPGPYGYTF
D gene: -; clone size: -; V gene: TRBV4-1; J gene: TRBJ2-2; CDR3 DNA: TGCGCCAGCAGCCAAGATTGGGCAGCGGAGCTGTTTTTT; CDR3 protein: CASSQDWAAELFF
D gene: -; clone size: -; V gene: TRBV7-9; J gene: TRBJ2-1; CDR3 DNA: TGTGCCAGCAGCTTAGCAACTAGTGGATATGAGCAGTTCTTC; CDR3 protein: CASSLATSGYEQFF
D gene: TRBD1; clone size: many; V gene: TRBV2; J gene: TRBJ1-1; CDR3 DNA: TGTGCCAGCAGACAGGGACAGCAGAACACTGAAGCTTTCTTT; CDR3 protein: CASRQGQQNTEAFF
D gene: TRBD2; clone size: many; V gene: TRBV7-2; J gene: TRBJ2-1; CDR3 DNA: TGTGCCAGCAGCTTACAGGCGGGGGGTCCGCCCTACAATGAGCAGTTCTTC; CDR3 protein: CASSLQAGGPPYNEQFF
D gene: -; clone size: many; V gene: TRBV20-1; J gene: TRBJ1-6; CDR3 DNA: TGCAGTGCTAGAGAAGAAAGCTCCTATAATTCACCCCTCCACTTT; CDR3 protein: CSAREESSYNSPLHF
D gene: -; clone size: once; V gene: TRBV5-1; J gene: TRBJ2-2; CDR3 DNA: TGCGCCAGCAGCGCCCGACAGGGAGGGAACACCGGGGAGCTGTTTTTT; CDR3 protein: CASSARQGGNTGELFF
D gene: -; clone size: few; V gene: TRBV28; J gene: TRBJ1-1; CDR3 DNA: TGTGCCAGCAGTTTGCTCTGGTCGGGCACTGAAGCTTTCTTT; CDR3 protein: CASSLLWSGTEAFF
D gene: -; clone size: -; V gene: TRBV12-5; J gene: TRBJ2-3; CDR3 DNA: TGTGCTAGTGGTGGGCCCGGGGGAAGCACAGATACGCAGTATTTT; CDR3 protein: CASGGPGGSTDTQYF
D gene: TRBD2; clone size: many; V gene: TRBV6-1; J gene: TRBJ2-1; CDR3 DNA: TGTGCCAGCAGTTCCCGACTAGCGGGAGAGTGGGAGGTCAATGAGCAGTTCTTC; CDR3 protein: CASSSRLAGEWEVNEQFF
D gene: -; clone size: -; V gene: TRBV29-1; J gene: TRBJ1-2; CDR3 DNA: TGCAGCGTTGAAGAGGTTCGGTTGATGGGGCAGAGGGGCTACACCTTC; CDR3 protein: CSVEEVRLMGQRGYTF
D gene: TRBD1; clone size: -; V gene: TRBV14; J gene: TRBJ1-2; CDR3 DNA: TGTGCCAGCAGCCAAGTACCAGGGGGCTATGGCTACACCTTC; CDR3 protein: CASSQVPGGYGYTF
D gene: -; clone size: -; V gene: TRBV29-1; J gene: TRBJ1-1; CDR3 DNA: TGCAGCACAAGAAAGGACGCCGCGGGCGTTTTCTTT; CDR3 protein: CSTRKDAAGVFF
D gene: -; clone size: -; V gene: TRBV19; J gene: TRBJ2-7; CDR3 DNA: TGTGCCAGTAGCCCCGGGCAATACGAGCAGTACTTC; CDR3 protein: CASSPGQYEQYF
D gene: TRBD1; clone size: few; V gene: TRBV7-6; J gene: TRBJ2-4; CDR3 DNA: TGTGCCAGCAGCTCCCTAGCCCCAGGGGGCGCGTCCAAAAACATTCAGTACTTC; CDR3 protein: CASSSLAPGGASKNIQYF
D gene: -; clone size: few; V gene: TRBV20-1; J gene: TRBJ2-7; CDR3 DNA: TGCAGTGCTAGAGACCGGGACGCCCTCCTTCACGAGCAGTACTTC; CDR3 protein: CSARDRDALLHEQYF
D gene: -; clone size: few; V gene: TRBV19; J gene: TRBJ1-1; CDR3 DNA: TGTGCCAGTAGTATGGGCGGGGGGTACACTGAAGCTTTCTTT; CDR3 protein: CASSMGGGYTEAFF
D gene: -; clone size: -; V gene: TRBV10-2; J gene: TRBJ1-5; CDR3 DNA: TGCGCCAGCAGTGAGTCGGGGACTCCCCAGCATTTT; CDR3 protein: CASSESGTPQHF
D gene: TRBD2; clone size: many; V gene: TRBV19; J gene: TRBJ2-1; CDR3 DNA: TGTGCCAGTAGTATAGCGAATAGCGGGAGGTACAATGAGCAGTTCTTC; CDR3 protein: CASSIANSGRYNEQFF
D gene: TRBD1; clone size: few; V gene: TRBV4-1; J gene: TRBJ2-7; CDR3 DNA: TGCGCCAGCAGCCAAACCCGGGACAGGGGCCACGAGCAGTACTTC; CDR3 protein: CASSQTRDRGHEQYF
D gene: TRBD2; clone size: few; V gene: TRBV10-1; J gene: TRBJ2-3; CDR3 DNA: TGCGCCAGCAGTGATCCGGCTAGCGGGGCCACAGATACGCAGTATTTT; CDR3 protein: CASSDPASGATDTQYF
D gene: -; clone size: few; V gene: TRBV6-5; J gene: TRBJ2-7; CDR3 DNA: TGTGCCAGCAGTGTCAGGGACGGCCGCTCCTACGAGCAGTACTTC; CDR3 protein: CASSVRDGRSYEQYF
D gene: TRBD1; clone size: -; V gene: TRBV29-1; J gene: TRBJ1-2; CDR3 DNA: TGCAGCGTTGTGACAGGGGAAGGCTACACCTTC; CDR3 protein: CSVVTGEGYTF
D gene: TRBD1; clone size: -; V gene: TRBV12-3/TRBV12-4; J gene: TRBJ1-2; CDR3 DNA: TGTGCCAGCAGTTCGGAGGGACAGGGGGCTTACACCTTC; CDR3 protein: CASSSEGQGAYTF
D gene: -; clone size: few; V gene: TRBV29-1; J gene: TRBJ2-1; CDR3 DNA: TGCAGCGTTGAACAGGCGACCTACAATGAGCAGTTCTTC; CDR3 protein: CSVEQATYNEQFF
D gene: -; clone size: few; V gene: TRBV19; J gene: TRBJ1-2; CDR3 DNA: TGTGCCAGTAGTATCGCCCGTGGCTACACCTTC; CDR3 protein: CASSIARGYTF
D gene: -; clone size: -; V gene: TRBV30; J gene: TRBJ2-1; CDR3 DNA: TGTGCCTGGGAAGTGGAGCCCTACAATGAGCAGTTCTTC; CDR3 protein: CAWEVEPYNEQFF
D gene: TRBD2; clone size: many; V gene: TRBV15; J gene: TRBJ2-3; CDR3 DNA: TGTGCCACCAGCACTTTAAAAAGCGGGAGTCCCACAGATACGCAGTATTTT; CDR3 protein: CATSTLKSGSPTDTQYF
D gene: TRBD1; clone size: -; V gene: TRBV7-9; J gene: TRBJ2-5; CDR3 DNA: TGTGCCAGCAGCGGACAGGGCCAAGAGACCCAGTACTTC; CDR3 protein: CASSGQGQETQYF
D gene: -; clone size: few; V gene: TRBV6-5; J gene: TRBJ1-6; CDR3 DNA: TGTGCCAGCAGTTACAGGGGAGGACCCCTCCACTTT; CDR3 protein: CASSYRGGPLHF
D gene: TRBD1; clone size: -; V gene: TRBV19; J gene: TRBJ2-3; CDR3 DNA: TGTGCCAGTAGTCACAGGGGGCTCGCCACAGATACGCAGTATTTT; CDR3 protein: CASSHRGLATDTQYF
D gene: -; clone size: -; V gene: TRBV11-2; J gene: TRBJ2-2; CDR3 DNA: TGTGCCAGCAGCCCCTGGACTGCCGGGGAGCTGTTTTTT; CDR3 protein: CASSPWTAGELFF
D gene: TRBD2; clone size: -; V gene: TRBV29-1; J gene: TRBJ2-3; CDR3 DNA: TGCAGCGTTGAAATCCTAGCGGAAACAGATACGCAGTATTTT; CDR3 protein: CSVEILAETDTQYF
D gene: -; clone size: -; V gene: TRBV3-1; J gene: TRBJ2-3; CDR3 DNA: TGTGCCAGCAGTGGGGCCGGAGGTAAAGATACGCAGTATTTT; CDR3 protein: CASSGAGGKDTQYF
D gene: TRBD1; clone size: few; V gene: TRBV7-8; J gene: TRBJ1-4; CDR3 DNA: TGTGCCAGCAGCCCTAACAGGGGTCATAATGAAAAACTGTTTTTT; CDR3 protein: CASSPNRGHNEKLFF
D gene: TRBD2; clone size: -; V gene: TRBV2; J gene: TRBJ2-1; CDR3 DNA: TGTGCCAGCGGTGATGGTGGGCTAGCGGGAGGTCCGACGTACAATGAGCAGTTCTTC; CDR3 protein: CASGDGGLAGGPTYNEQFF
D gene: TRBD2; clone size: -; V gene: TRBV7-2; J gene: TRBJ2-1; CDR3 DNA: TGTGCCAGCAGCTTTGGACTAGCGAACAATGAGCAGTTCTTC; CDR3 protein: CASSFGLANNEQFF
D gene: -; clone size: many; V gene: TRBV11-2; J gene: TRBJ2-4; CDR3 DNA: TGTGCCAGCAGCTTAGACCCTGGGGAGAGTGACATTCAGTACTTC; CDR3 protein: CASSLDPGESDIQYF
D gene: -; clone size: few; V gene: TRBV6-5; J gene: TRBJ1-2; CDR3 DNA: TGTGCCAGCAGCCCGGACAGTTCTTCTAACTATGGCTACACCTTC; CDR3 protein: CASSPDSSSNYGYTF
D gene: -; clone size: few; V gene: TRBV7-2; J gene: TRBJ1-3; CDR3 DNA: TGTGCCAGCAGCCCCCGCGTGGGGGGCGGAAACACCATATATTTT; CDR3 protein: CASSPRVGGGNTIYF
D gene: TRBD2; clone size: -; V gene: TRBV11-3; J gene: TRBJ2-2; CDR3 DNA: TGTGCCAGCAGCTTAGACGTTAGCGGGCGGAACACCGGGGAGCTGTTTTTT; CDR3 protein: CASSLDVSGRNTGELFF
D gene: -; clone size: -; V gene: TRBV15; J gene: TRBJ2-1; CDR3 DNA: TGTGCCACCAGCAGAGTCAGAACCTCTTACAATGAGCAGTTCTTC; CDR3 protein: CATSRVRTSYNEQFF
D gene: -; clone size: many; V gene: TRBV6-5; J gene: TRBJ1-1; CDR3 DNA: TGTGCCAGCAGAATAGGACAACCGAACACTGAAGCTTTCTTT; CDR3 protein: CASRIGQPNTEAFF
D gene: -; clone size: -; V gene: TRBV5-1; J gene: TRBJ1-3; CDR3 DNA: TGCGCCAGCAGCCCCGACGGATCCTCTGGAAACACCATATATTTT; CDR3 protein: CASSPDGSSGNTIYF
D gene: TRBD1; clone size: few; V gene: TRBV10-3; J gene: TRBJ2-5; CDR3 DNA: TGTGCCATCAGTGACCCTGGACAGGGCCTTCACCAAGAGACCCAGTACTTC; CDR3 protein: CAISDPGQGLHQETQYF
D gene: TRBD1; clone size: -; V gene: TRBV2; J gene: TRBJ2-1; CDR3 DNA: TGTGCCAGCACCCCCGCGCAGACAGGGGGGGATGAGCAGTTCTTC; CDR3 protein: CASTPAQTGGDEQFF
D gene: -; clone size: -; V gene: TRBV7-3; J gene: TRBJ2-1; CDR3 DNA: TGTGCCAGCAGCTTAATGGGACTTGGGGGCAATGAGCAGTTCTTC; CDR3 protein: CASSLMGLGGNEQFF